These 15 T cell receptor beta chains came from one sample sequenced in a study of radiation and T cells in renal cell carcinoma. Time point specified: blood 2 weeks post-SBRT. The sample's treatment: 15 Gy SBRT to primary tumor, nephrectomy 4 weeks later. Measured with immunoSEQ multiplex PCR; TCRdb has only the in-frame clones, and not every one. The sample holds 160,000 or so clones; roughly 87% are singletons and the top ten take 13%. The input for sequencing was blood, taken from a patient whose treatment included radiotherapy and nephrectomy. The receptor set was obtained from a woman in her forties or fifties with renal cell carcinoma.

Regarding this clone: Other DNA sequences within the sample encode an identical CDR3. The rearrangement joins TRBV10-2 to TRBJ1-5; TRBD1 agrees at 7 bases. Germline CDR1 WSHSY, CDR2 SAAADI. V shed 6 bases, J shed 7 bases, and the junction held 6 bases outside the gene matches. The CDR3 sequence is 13 residues long. The CDR3 DNA follows: TGCGCCAGCAGCGAGGGGGCAAGGCAGCCCCAGCATTTT. It is translated as CASSEGARQPQHF.

This rearrangement joins TRBV5-4 to TRBJ2-3; weak D call: TRBD1 (6 bases). Trimming left V 0 bases short and J 5 bases short, with 13 bases between. From germline, CDR1 is SGHNT and CDR2 YYREEE (reference sequence). CDR3 length equals 15 residues. The CDR3 DNA is TGTGCCAGCAGCTTGGTAGGGCAGGGGATAGATACGCAGTATTTT. It translates to CASSLVGQGIDTQYF.

The gene calls are TRBV4-3 and TRBJ1-2; 7 nucleotides line up with TRBD1. The CDR3 covers 15 residues. V lost 4 bases and J lost 0; bases outside the gene matches: 5. CDR1 and CDR2 from the germline V gene are LGHNA and YSLEER. CDR3 sequence reads: CASSLDRAANYGYTF. The CDR3 coding sequence is TGCGCCAGCAGCCTCGACAGGGCTGCTAACTATGGCTACACCTTC.

V and J are TRBV30 and TRBJ2-1; 9 nucleotides agree with TRBD1. V gave up 2 bases and J gave up 0 bases; unmatched junction bases: 11. Germline V gives CDR1 GTSNPN, CDR2 SVGIG (reference sequence). This CDR3 is 18 amino acids long. For the CDR3, the DNA is TGTGCCTGGAGTTGGGGACAGGGTGTCGGGAACTCCTACAATGAGCAGTTCTTC. This encodes CAWSWGQGVGNSYNEQFF.

J is TRBJ1-2 and V is TRBV6-6; unclear D gene. V was cut by 5 bases and J by 7 bases, with 8 bases left in between. The V gene's germline CDR1 is MNHNY and CDR2 SVGAGI (reference sequence). This CDR3 region has 11 residues. For the CDR3, the DNA is TGTGCCAGCAGTACCGAGCTTGGCTACACCTTC. It encodes CASSTELGYTF.

The V call is TRBV5-6, the J call TRBJ2-3, with TRBD1 matching over 8 bases. V shed 5 bases, J shed 0 bases, and the junction held 5 bases outside the gene matches. CDR1 is SGHDT, CDR2 YYEEEE, per germline. This CDR3 region has 15 residues. CDR3 protein: CASSQGAGSTDTQYF. The CDR3 DNA follows: TGTGCCAGCAGTCAGGGGGCGGGGAGCACAGATACGCAGTATTTT.

The chain has TRBV7-2 and TRBJ2-5; D may be TRBD1 (6 bases). This CDR3 has 13 residues. V dropped 5 bases and J dropped 3 bases, with 10 bases sitting between them. The V gene's germline CDR1 is SGHTA and CDR2 FQGNSA. The CDR3 sequence: CASSSRGEETQYF. DNA of the CDR3: TGTGCCAGCAGCAGCAGGGGAGAAGAGACCCAGTACTTC.

This clone was picked up a small number of times. The chain recombines TRBV19 with TRBJ1-2, with D perhaps matching TRBD1 (6 bases). Looked up from germline, CDR1 is LNHDA and CDR2 is SQIVND (reference sequence). Between the trimmed V and J ends, which lost 5 bases and 9 bases, there was a span of 16 bases. The CDR3 runs to 13 residues. The CDR3 loop is CASSPRQAASYTF. The CDR3 coding sequence is TGTGCCAGTAGTCCTAGACAGGCGGCGAGCTACACCTTC.

The V and J genes are TRBV4-2 and TRBJ2-5; D is ambiguous. CDR3 length: 13 amino acids. Trimming left V 4 bases short and J 4 bases short, with 10 bases between. Germline CDR1 is LGHNA and CDR2 is YNFKEQ. In nucleotides, the CDR3 is TGTGCCAGCAGCCCTATTGTAGGAGAGACCCAGTACTTC. Encoded protein: CASSPIVGETQYF.

In the case of this clone: A read error may explain this, as a much larger clone is one base away. The chain carries TRBV27 and TRBJ1-5; 7 bases fit TRBD2. The last part of the DNA fits TRBJ2-3 better; the J call may be wrong. The CDR3 is 13 residues long. Per germline, CDR1 MNHEY and CDR2 SMNVEV (reference sequence). The CDR3 reads CASSPGEGQPQYF. CDR3 in DNA: TGTGCCAGCAGCCCCGGGGAGGGTCAGCCCCAGTATTTT.

The gene calls are TRBV19 and TRBJ1-2, with a possible D match to TRBD1 (6 bases). Between the trimmed V and J ends, which lost 4 bases and 4 bases, there was a span of 13 bases. The germline gives CDR1 LNHDA, CDR2 SQIVND (reference sequence). The CDR3 is made up of 14 amino acids. The CDR3 region has the DNA TGTGCCAGTAGTACCGTACAGGGAGGCTATGGCTACACCTTC. Translation: CASSTVQGGYGYTF.

This sequence joins TRBV7-9 and TRBJ1-1; D not certain. CDR1 is SEHNR, CDR2 FQNEAQ, per germline (reference sequence). Between the trimmed V and J ends, which lost 1 base and 9 bases, there was a span of 15 bases. The CDR3 spans 14 residues. The CDR3 DNA sequence: TGTGCCAGCAGCTTAGGATTTGAGGCGATGCAAGCTTTCTTT. Its translation: CASSLGFEAMQAFF.

Note on this clone: At the DNA level, this CDR3 is encoded by other sequences in the same sample as well. The gene calls are TRBV5-1 and TRBJ2-6; 8 bases align to TRBD1. The V and J ends lost 5 bases and 0 bases, in that order; junction bases with no gene match: 7. The germline CDR1 and CDR2 sequences are SGHRS and YFSETQ. There are 17 residues in the CDR3. CDR3 DNA: TGCGCCAGCAGAGACTCACAGGGGGTCTCTGGGGCCAACGTCCTGACTTTC. This encodes CASRDSQGVSGANVLTF.

The J gene is TRBJ1-1, the V gene TRBV2; tentatively, D is TRBD1 (6 bases). V was shortened by 4 bases and J by 4 bases, with 22 bases between the two germline ends. The CDR3 contains 17 residues. Germline lookup yields CDR1 SNHLY and CDR2 FYNNEI. The CDR3 sequence: CASSVFSKQGSSTEAFF. DNA of the CDR3: TGTGCCAGCAGTGTCTTCTCAAAACAGGGAAGTAGCACTGAAGCTTTCTTT. The full variable domain, with the rest looked up from reference TRBV2 and TRBJ1-1, is EPEVTQTPSHQVTQMGQEVILRCVPISNHLYFYWYRQILGQKVEFLVSFYNNEISEKSEIFDDQFSVERPDGSNFTLKIRSTKLEDSAMYFCASSVFSKQGSSTEAFFGQGTRLTVV.

The V call is TRBV2, the J call TRBJ1-2; perhaps TRBD1 as D (6 bases). Trimming left V 4 bases short and J 3 bases short, with 12 bases between. The CDR3 is 14 residues long. Germline loops: CDR1 SNHLY, CDR2 FYNNEI. The CDR3 loop reads CASSAQGLDYGYTF. DNA for the CDR3: TGTGCCAGCAGTGCCCAGGGGTTAGACTATGGCTACACCTTC.